A single sample gave rise to the 23 T cell receptor beta chains below, sequenced in a study of blood T cell repertoires in COVID-19. Here immunoSEQ multiplex PCR was the method, and the copy in TCRdb shows in-frame clones only, minus some. The profile shows 490,000 or so clones, more than 85% of them singletons. The specimen was PBMCs or T cells enriched from blood (not recorded which). These receptors originate from a woman aged 55-69 years who had recovered from COVID-19.

The rearrangement uses TRBV5-1 and TRBJ1-1; no clear D gene. The CDR3 has 14 residues. V gave up 0 bases and J gave up 1 base, with 7 bases separating them. CDR1 and CDR2 from the germline V gene are SGHRS and YFSETQ. The CDR3 nucleotides are TGCGCCAGCAGCTTGGCCAGTACGAACACTGAAGCTTTCTTT. Protein product: CASSLASTNTEAFF.

The genes are TRBV29-1 and TRBJ2-3; 10 nucleotides line up with TRBD2. The CDR3 contains 14 residues. V lost 8 bases and J lost 2; bases outside the gene matches: 7. CDR1 and CDR2 (germline): SQVTM, ANQGSEA. CDR3 in DNA: TGCAGCTCTCCTAGCGGGGGCCCCACAGATACGCAGTATTTT. Translation: CSSPSGGPTDTQYF.

This clone was seen just once. The chain joins TRBV7-8 to TRBJ1-2; D is possibly TRBD1 (6 bases). The CDR3 length is 13 residues. Germline loops: CDR1 SGHVS, CDR2 FQNEAQ. With 5 bases removed from V and 6 bases from J, the gap between germline ends came to 13 bases. CDR3: CASSAPQGHGYTF. The CDR3 region has the DNA TGTGCCAGCAGCGCCCCGCAGGGGCATGGCTACACCTTC.

The chain has TRBV4-1 and TRBJ2-3, with 9 bases that match TRBD2. Germline V gives CDR1 MGHRA, CDR2 YSYEKL. J gave up 3 bases and V 1 base, and 2 bases lay outside the gene matches. The CDR3 is 15 residues long. The CDR3 DNA follows: TGCGCCAGCAGCCAAGTTAGCGGGGGTACAGATACGCAGTATTTT. Translated, it gives CASSQVSGGTDTQYF.

A few counts support this clone. The chain employs TRBV6-5 and TRBJ2-7, with 9 positions matching TRBD1. V lost 10 bases and J lost 5; bases outside the gene matches: 15. This CDR3 has 15 amino acids. In germline, CDR1 is MNHEY, CDR2 SVGAGI. The CDR3 DNA is TGTGCCATCGAGCTCGGGACAGGGAGGGACAACGAGCAGTACTTC. It encodes CAIELGTGRDNEQYF.

This rearrangement joins TRBV19 to TRBJ2-2; 7 bases line up with TRBD2. This CDR3 spans 14 amino acids. V lost 6 bases, J lost 0 bases, and 1 base stayed unmatched. Germline lookup yields CDR1 LNHDA and CDR2 SQIVND (reference sequence). The chain's CDR3 is CASRAGANTGELFF. In DNA, the CDR3 is TGTGCCAGTAGGGCGGGGGCGAACACCGGGGAGCTGTTTTTT.

The chain has TRBV3-1 (or the pseudogene TRBV3-2) and TRBJ1-1; 9 nucleotides agree with TRBD1. The V gene's germline CDR1 is LGHDT and CDR2 YNNKEL (reference sequence). V was clipped by 6 bases and J by 5 bases; unmatched bases: 1. CDR3 length: 12 amino acids. CDR3 residues: CASRTGGTEAFF. The CDR3 region has the DNA TGTGCCAGCAGGACAGGGGGGACTGAAGCTTTCTTT.

The rearrangement uses TRBV19 and TRBJ2-5, with 10 bases identical to TRBD2. The CDR3 has 18 amino acids. V lost 5 bases to trimming and J lost 6 bases; unmatched junction nucleotides: 18. Germline CDR1 is LNHDA and CDR2 is SQIVND (reference sequence). The CDR3 region has the DNA TGTGCCAGTAGTCCCCAGGTCGGGCGGACAGCGGGGGGGAAGACCCAGTACTTC. Its translation: CASSPQVGRTAGGKTQYF. The variable domain in full, with the rest retrieved from reference TRBV19 and TRBJ2-5, is DGGITQSPKYLFRKEGQNVTLSCEQNLNHDAMYWYRQDPGQGLRLIYYSQIVNDFQKGDIAEGYSVSREKKESFPLTVTSAQKNPTAFYLCASSPQVGRTAGGKTQYFGPGTRLLVL.

This chain links TRBV19 with TRBJ2-3; D might be TRBD1 (6 bases). V was clipped by 6 bases and J by 5 bases, with 12 bases between them. The germline gives CDR1 LNHDA, CDR2 SQIVND (reference sequence). CDR3 length: 13 residues. The CDR3 DNA sequence: TGTGCCAGTAGGGGCAGGGGAAGAGATACGCAGTATTTT. The encoded protein is CASRGRGRDTQYF.

The chain combines TRBV24-1 with TRBJ2-3, with 7 positions matching TRBD1. Germline CDR1 reads KGHDR; CDR2 reads SFDVKD. After removal of 9 bases from V and 2 bases from J, the junction contained 7 bases not matched to a gene. The CDR3 extends over 14 amino acids. Written as DNA, the CDR3 is TGTGCCACCGAAGGGGGACAGCTCACAGATACGCAGTATTTT. Amino acid sequence: CATEGGQLTDTQYF.

This chain joins TRBV14 and TRBJ1-1; D possibly corresponds to TRBD1 (5 bases). CDR3 length: 14 residues. V dropped 2 bases and J dropped 5 bases, with 12 bases sitting between them. Germline V CDR1 and CDR2: SGHDN, FVKESK. CDR3 sequence reads: CASSQRGGVTEAFF. DNA for the CDR3: TGTGCCAGCAGCCAAAGGGGTGGGGTAACTGAAGCTTTCTTT.

The chain employs TRBV29-1 and TRBJ1-1; a weak D match, TRBD1 (5 bases). CDR1 and CDR2 from the germline V gene are SQVTM and ANQGSEA. Trimming took 5 bases from V and 6 from J, leaving 13 bases between them. The CDR3 has 12 amino acids. The CDR3 loop reads CSVSQGSAEAFF. For the CDR3, the DNA is TGCAGCGTTTCGCAGGGAAGCGCTGAAGCTTTCTTT.

The chain uses TRBV3-1 (or the pseudogene TRBV3-2) and TRBJ2-7; D might be TRBD2 (6 bases). CDR1 and CDR2 from the germline V gene are LGHDT and YNNKEL (reference sequence). The CDR3 extends over 13 amino acids. V gave up 2 bases and J gave up 7 bases, with 12 bases separating them. CDR3 region: CASSQSSAGEQYV. In DNA, the CDR3 is TGTGCCAGCAGCCAATCCAGCGCGGGGGAGCAGTACGTC.

This chain links TRBV5-1 with TRBJ1-3; perhaps TRBD1 as D (5 bases). The CDR3 is 15 residues long. Germline CDR1 reads SGHRS; CDR2 reads YFSETQ. V was shortened by 2 bases and J by 2 bases, with 11 bases between the two germline ends. The CDR3 nucleotides are TGCGCCAGCAGCTTAGGGTCAGGGACTGGAAACACCATATATTTT. It encodes CASSLGSGTGNTIYF.

The chain joins TRBV6-4 to TRBJ2-1, with 15 bases lining up with TRBD2. V shed 2 bases and J 0 bases; nucleotides not matched to a gene: 8. CDR3 length: 20 residues. Germline V gene data show CDR1 as MRHNA and CDR2 as SNTAGT. The CDR3 nucleotides read TGTGCCAGCAGTGACCGAGGGACTAGCGGGGGGAACGGCTCCTACAATGAGCAGTTCTTC. This codes for CASSDRGTSGGNGSYNEQFF.

The chain has TRBV3-1 (or the pseudogene TRBV3-2) and TRBJ2-1; 10 bases are a match to TRBD2. The CDR3 spans 16 residues. The germline V gene has CDR1 LGHDT and CDR2 YNNKEL (reference sequence). With 4 bases clipped from V and 7 bases from J, the junction kept 10 bases outside the gene matches. CDR3 coding DNA: TGTGCCAGCAGCCCGCCGGGGGTAGCGGGGGGTAATGAGCAGTTCTTC. Protein: CASSPPGVAGGNEQFF.

The chain combines TRBV2 with TRBJ2-3, with 13 bases aligning to TRBD2. The CDR3 consists of 15 residues. CDR1 SNHLY and CDR2 FYNNEI come from the germline V gene. Trimming at V came to 8 bases and at J to 5 bases, leaving 7 bases not matched to a gene. The CDR3 DNA is TGTGCCAGCGGCGGACTAGCGGGAGCGGAAGATACGCAGTATTTT. Translating gives CASGGLAGAEDTQYF.

The chain recombines TRBV5-4 with TRBJ2-1, with 7 bases aligning to TRBD1. The trim removed 0 bases at V and 4 bases at J, leaving 4 bases unmatched. CDR1 and CDR2 from the germline V gene are SGHNT and YYREEE (reference sequence). The CDR3 covers 15 residues. CDR3 in amino acids: CASSLEGARYNEQFF. CDR3 bases: TGTGCCAGCAGCTTGGAGGGGGCGCGGTACAATGAGCAGTTCTTC.

J is TRBJ1-5 and V is TRBV19; no clear D gene. V was trimmed by 3 bases and J by 9 bases, leaving 21 bases between them. CDR1 and CDR2 from the germline V gene are LNHDA and SQIVND (reference sequence). The CDR3 has 16 amino acids. The chain's CDR3 is CASSMYPPGAPSPQHF. For the CDR3, the DNA is TGTGCCAGTAGTATGTACCCGCCGGGAGCCCCCTCGCCCCAGCATTTT.

The chain is built from TRBV28 and TRBJ2-6, with 11 bases matching TRBD2. The length of the CDR3 is 15 residues. The germline V gene encodes CDR1 MDHEN and CDR2 SYDVKM. Germline trimming cut 8 bases from V and 13 bases from J; bases unmatched to any gene: 13. The CDR3 spells CASVPAGLADLVLTF. Here the CDR3 DNA reads TGTGCCAGCGTACCGGCGGGACTAGCGGACTTGGTCCTGACTTTC.

This rearrangement joins TRBV9 to TRBJ2-5, with D possibly matching TRBD2 (6 bases). V lost 3 bases to trimming and J lost 5 bases, with 14 bases between them. The CDR3 spans 14 residues. CDR1 is SGDLS and CDR2 is YYNGEE in the germline V gene. The chain's CDR3 is CASSARLDGETQYF. The CDR3 bases are TGTGCCAGCAGCGCTCGACTAGACGGGGAGACCCAGTACTTC.

This sequence joins TRBV10-3 and TRBJ1-1; D not resolved. The CDR3 spans 15 residues. CDR1 ENHRY and CDR2 SYGVKD come from the germline V gene. Trimming removed 0 bases from V and 4 bases from J, with 12 bases in between. The CDR3 DNA follows: TGTGCCATCAGTGAGTCTGAGGCCACCACCACTGAAGCTTTCTTT. Translating it yields CAISESEATTTEAFF.

The CDR3: CASNQWPDGGYTF. CDR3 DNA sequence: TGTGCCAGTAATCAGTGGCCAGACGGGGGCTACACCTTC. This chain links TRBV19 with TRBJ1-2, with D uncertain. Trimming cost V 7 bases and J 8 bases, with 17 bases left between them. This CDR3 spans 13 amino acids. Per germline, CDR1 LNHDA and CDR2 SQIVND (reference sequence).